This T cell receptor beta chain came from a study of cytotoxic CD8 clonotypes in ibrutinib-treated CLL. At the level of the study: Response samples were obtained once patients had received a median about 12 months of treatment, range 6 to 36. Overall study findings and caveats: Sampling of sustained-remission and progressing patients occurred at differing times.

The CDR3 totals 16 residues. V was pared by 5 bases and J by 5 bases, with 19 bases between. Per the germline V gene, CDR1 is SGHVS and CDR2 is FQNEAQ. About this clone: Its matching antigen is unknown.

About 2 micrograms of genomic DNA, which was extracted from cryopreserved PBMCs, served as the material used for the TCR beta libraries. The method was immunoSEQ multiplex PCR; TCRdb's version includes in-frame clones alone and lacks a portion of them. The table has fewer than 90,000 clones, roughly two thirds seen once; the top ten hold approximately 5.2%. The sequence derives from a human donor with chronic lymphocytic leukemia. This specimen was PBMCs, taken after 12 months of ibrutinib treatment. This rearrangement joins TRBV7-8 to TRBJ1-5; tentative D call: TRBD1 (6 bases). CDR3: CASSPWGGGEYQPQHF. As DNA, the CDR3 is TGTGCCAGCAGCCCGTGGGGCGGGGGCGAGTATCAGCCCCAGCATTTT.